The T cell receptor beta chain described here comes from a study of cytomegalovirus exposure and HLA in healthy donors. On the study more broadly: Membership in the Caucasian-associated ancestry cluster was found for 81% of fewer than 450 genotyped donors. Regarding the study as a whole: In a later analysis, donors in an Asian-associated ancestry cluster reportedly had fewer N-insertions in productive TCRs than the cohort mean. There were some V segments, including TRBV6-2 and TRBV6-3, excluded as indistinguishable. Analysis was carried out at a later point, and it linked a missense DCLRE1C variant to TCR beta V- and J-gene trimming.

PCR used 60 Vbeta primers and 13 Jbeta primers. Some clones are missing from TCRdb's copy, which holds only in-frame ones; the method was immunoSEQ multiplex PCR. The data hold over 100,000 clones, with almost 80% observed a single time. Germline V gene sequence: CDR1 MDHEN, CDR2 SYDVKM. The CDR3 length is 15 residues. Trimming removed 6 bases from V and 6 bases from J; junction bases left unmatched: 9. In regard to this clone: Antigen unknown.

The sample consisted of PBMCs. The source of this sequence is a female donor in good health and CMV-seronegative. This rearrangement joins TRBV28 to TRBJ2-2; 8 bases match TRBD1. CDR3 bases: TGTGCCAGCAGCTATAAGGACAGGGAGTCCGGGGAGCTGTTTTTT. This codes for CASSYKDRESGELFF.